This T cell receptor beta chain derives from a study of Graves' ophthalmopathy and Graves' hyperthyroidism. The sample holds many counts of this clonotype. The V end lost 1 base, the J end lost 6 bases, and 12 bases lay between the germline ends. The length of the CDR3 is 14 residues. Germline CDR1 reads SGHTA; CDR2 reads FQGTGA. RNA transcripts provided the template for amplifying TCR beta CDR3 regions. HTBI primers served in a first-round RT-PCR, which a second-round multiplex PCR followed. From the multiplex PCR reads, TCRdb called clonotypes with MiXCR, one entry per CDR3 protein. Of about 410,000 distinct CDR3 sequences listed, 15% to 20% are singletons.

J is TRBJ1-1 and V is TRBV7-3; tentatively, D is TRBD1 (6 bases). This clonotype originated in a woman under 30 with Graves' ophthalmopathy. Sequenced sample: peripheral blood. CDR3 protein: CASSLRHGGAEAFF. CDR3 in DNA: TGTGCCAGCAGCTTAAGGCATGGGGGCGCTGAAGCTTTCTTT. Variable domain in full (rest from reference TRBV7-3 and TRBJ1-1): GAGVSQTPSNKVTEKGKYVELRCDPISGHTALYWYRQSLGQGPEFLIYFQGTGAADDSGLPNDRFFAVRPEGSVSTLKIQRTERGDSAVYLCASSLRHGGAEAFFGQGTRLTVV.